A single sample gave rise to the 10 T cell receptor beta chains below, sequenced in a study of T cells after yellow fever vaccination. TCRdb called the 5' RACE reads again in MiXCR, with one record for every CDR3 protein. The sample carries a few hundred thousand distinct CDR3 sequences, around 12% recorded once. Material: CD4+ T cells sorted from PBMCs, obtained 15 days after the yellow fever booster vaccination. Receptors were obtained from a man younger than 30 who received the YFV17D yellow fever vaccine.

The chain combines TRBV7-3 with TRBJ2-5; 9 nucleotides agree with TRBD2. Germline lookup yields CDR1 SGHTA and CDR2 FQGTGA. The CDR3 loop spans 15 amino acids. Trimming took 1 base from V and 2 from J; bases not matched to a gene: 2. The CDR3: CASSLIAGAQETQYF. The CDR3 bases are TGTGCCAGCAGCTTAATAGCGGGGGCTCAAGAGACCCAGTACTTC.

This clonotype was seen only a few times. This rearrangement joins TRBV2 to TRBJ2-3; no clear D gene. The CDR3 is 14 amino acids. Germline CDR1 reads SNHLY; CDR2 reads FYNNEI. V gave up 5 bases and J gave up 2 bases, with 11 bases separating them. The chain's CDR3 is CASSPTPYTDTQYF. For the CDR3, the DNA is TGTGCCAGCAGTCCGACTCCCTACACAGATACGCAGTATTTT.

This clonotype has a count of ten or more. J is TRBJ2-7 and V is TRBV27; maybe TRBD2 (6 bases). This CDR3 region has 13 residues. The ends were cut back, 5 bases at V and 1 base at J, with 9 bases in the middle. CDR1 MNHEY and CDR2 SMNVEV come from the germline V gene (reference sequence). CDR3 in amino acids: CASSPGLSYEQYV. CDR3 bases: TGTGCCAGCAGTCCGGGACTTTCCTACGAGCAGTACGTC.

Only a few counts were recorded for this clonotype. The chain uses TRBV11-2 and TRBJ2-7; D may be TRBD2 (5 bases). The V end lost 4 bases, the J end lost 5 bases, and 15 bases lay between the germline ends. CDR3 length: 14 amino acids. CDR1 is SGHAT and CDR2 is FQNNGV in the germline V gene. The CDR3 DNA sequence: TGTGCCAGCAGCTCGACCGGGATTTCCCACGAGCAGTACTTC. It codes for CASSSTGISHEQYF. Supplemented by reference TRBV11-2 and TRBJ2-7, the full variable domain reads EAGVAQSPRYKIIEKRQSVAFWCNPISGHATLYWYQQILGQGPKLLIQFQNNGVVDDSQLPKDRFSAERLKGVDSTLKIQPAKLEDSAVYLCASSSTGISHEQYFGPGTRLTVT.

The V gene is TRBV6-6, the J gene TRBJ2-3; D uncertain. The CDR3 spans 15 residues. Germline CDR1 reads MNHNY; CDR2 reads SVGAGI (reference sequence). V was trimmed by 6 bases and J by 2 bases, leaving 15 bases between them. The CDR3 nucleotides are TGTGCCAGCAGACCCGCCCTAGACACCACAGATACGCAGTATTTT. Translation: CASRPALDTTDTQYF.

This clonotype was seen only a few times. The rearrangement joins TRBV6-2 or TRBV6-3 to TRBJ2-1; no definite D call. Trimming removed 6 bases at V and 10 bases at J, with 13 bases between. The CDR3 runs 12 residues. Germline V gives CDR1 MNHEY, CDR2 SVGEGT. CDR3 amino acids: CASSSAHREQFF. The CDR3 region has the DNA TGTGCCAGCAGCTCGGCCCACCGGGAGCAGTTCTTC.

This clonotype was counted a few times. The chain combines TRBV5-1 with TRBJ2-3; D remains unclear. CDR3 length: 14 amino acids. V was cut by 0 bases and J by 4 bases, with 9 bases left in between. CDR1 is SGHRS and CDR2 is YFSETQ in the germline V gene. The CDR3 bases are TGCGCCAGCAGCTTGGATTTGGTCCCAGATACGCAGTATTTT. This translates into CASSLDLVPDTQYF.

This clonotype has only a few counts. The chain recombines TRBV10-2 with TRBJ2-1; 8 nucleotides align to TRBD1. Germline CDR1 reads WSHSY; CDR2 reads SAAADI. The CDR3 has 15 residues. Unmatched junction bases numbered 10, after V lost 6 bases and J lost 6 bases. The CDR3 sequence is CASSVGQGLGNEQFF. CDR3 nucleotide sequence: TGCGCCAGCAGCGTCGGACAGGGTCTGGGCAATGAGCAGTTCTTC.

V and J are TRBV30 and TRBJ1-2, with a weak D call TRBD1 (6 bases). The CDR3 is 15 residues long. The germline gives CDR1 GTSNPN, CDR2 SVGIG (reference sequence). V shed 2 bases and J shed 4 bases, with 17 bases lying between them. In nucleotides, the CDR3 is TGTGCCTGGAGTCCCGGGGGGGGCGTTGGCTATGGCTACACCTTC. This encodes CAWSPGGGVGYGYTF.

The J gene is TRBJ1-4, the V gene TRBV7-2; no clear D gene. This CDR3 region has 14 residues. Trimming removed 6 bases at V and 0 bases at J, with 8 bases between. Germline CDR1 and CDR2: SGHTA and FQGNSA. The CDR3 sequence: CASRNWATNEKLFF. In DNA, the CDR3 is TGTGCCAGCAGGAACTGGGCAACTAATGAAAAACTGTTTTTT.